This is a list of T cell receptor beta chains from one sample in a study of blood T cell repertoires in COVID-19. Sequenced by immunoSEQ multiplex PCR; TCRdb stores in-frame clones only, minus some. The table has some 380,000 clones, 88% seen once; the top ten hold roughly 1.9%. The sample taken for sequencing was PBMCs or T cells enriched from blood (not recorded which). The receptors stem from a woman between 35 and 50 years old with acute COVID-19. The CDR3 runs from the conserved cysteine through the conserved F or W. Each record gives: V gene, J gene, D gene, clone size, CDR3 protein, CDR3 DNA. D genes are given only for firm matches. Clone size is shown for a subset of rows, as once, few, many or a class of expanded clone.

TRBV9	TRBJ2-3	TRBD2	NA	CASRPGGAGIKYF	TGTGCCAGCAGACCTGGGGGAGCGGGGATAAAGTATTTT
TRBV5-1	TRBJ2-6	NA	NA	CASSLPADTSGANVLTF	TGCGCCAGCAGCTTGCCCGCCGACACCTCTGGGGCCAACGTCCTGACTTTC
TRBV24-1	TRBJ2-2	NA	NA	CATSDHDRYTGELFF	TGTGCCACCAGTGACCACGACAGGTACACCGGGGAGCTGTTTTTT
TRBV19	TRBJ1-3	NA	NA	CASSTPPPGGSSGNTIYF	TGTGCCAGTAGTACACCCCCCCCGGGGGGCTCCTCTGGAAACACCATATATTTT
TRBV6-1	TRBJ1-6	NA	NA	CASSEPPIMGGNSPLHF	TGTGCCAGCAGTGAACCCCCGATTATGGGGGGTAATTCACCCCTCCACTTT
TRBV5-5	TRBJ1-5	NA	NA	CASSFGQLSNQPQHF	TGTGCCAGCAGCTTTGGACAGCTTAGCAATCAGCCCCAGCATTTT
TRBV11-2	TRBJ2-7	NA	NA	CASSLDHRKTYEQYF	TGTGCCAGCAGCTTAGATCACAGGAAAACCTACGAGCAGTACTTC
TRBV7-9	TRBJ1-2	NA	NA	CASSGQGHRGYTF	TGTGCCAGCAGCGGGCAGGGGCATCGTGGCTACACCTTC
TRBV19	TRBJ1-5	TRBD1	NA	CASSMATGGAGNQPQHF	TGTGCCAGTAGTATGGCGACAGGGGGCGCAGGCAATCAGCCCCAGCATTTT
TRBV6-5	TRBJ1-2	TRBD1	once	CASSFRQGGYGYTF	TGTGCCAGCAGTTTTAGACAGGGGGGCTATGGCTACACCTTC